These 26 T cell receptor beta chains share one sample of origin, sequenced in a study of T cell repertoires in cytomegalovirus infection. TCRdb analysed the reads with MiXCR anew, one entry per CDR3 protein. The sample holds under 350,000 distinct CDR3 sequences, over 7.5% seen once. The sample comprised PBMCs. These receptors originate from a human donor in good health (CMV status not recorded). Some clones in this sample may be carry-over from other donors' samples.

This clonotype has a count of ten or more. The rearrangement joins TRBV25-1 to TRBJ1-3; D is uncertain. V lost 4 bases and J lost 4, with 11 bases in between. CDR1 MGHDK and CDR2 SYGVNS come from the germline V gene. The CDR3 spans 14 residues. The CDR3 nucleotides read TGTGCCAGCAGTGCCGAACATAAAGGAAACACCATATATTTT. This translates into CASSAEHKGNTIYF.

This clonotype was counted a few times. The chain employs TRBV28 and TRBJ2-1; D ambiguous. CDR1 and CDR2 from the germline V gene are MDHEN and SYDVKM. The CDR3 runs 16 residues. V was trimmed by 4 bases and J by 0 bases, leaving 13 bases between them. CDR3 loop: CASSSVRAYSYNEQFF. The CDR3 bases are TGTGCCAGCAGTTCTGTCCGTGCCTACTCCTACAATGAGCAGTTCTTC.

The CDR3 sequence is CASSRGQGGTDTQYF. DNA of the CDR3: TGTGCCAGCTCAAGAGGGCAGGGTGGCACAGATACGCAGTATTTT. The rearrangement uses TRBV6-1 and TRBJ2-3; tentatively, D is TRBD1 or TRBD2 (5 bases each). Germline V gene sequence: CDR1 MNHNS, CDR2 SASEGT. Trimming cost V 8 bases and J 1 base, with 16 bases left between them. The CDR3 contains 15 residues.

There are many counts of this clonotype. The chain carries TRBV4-3 and TRBJ2-1; D is possibly TRBD1 (6 bases). V was clipped by 0 bases and J by 5 bases, with 11 bases between them. The CDR3 consists of 15 residues. Germline V gene lookup returns CDR1 LGHNA and CDR2 YSLEER. CDR3 DNA: TGCGCCAGCAGCCAAGATATCGGGGACAACAATGAGCAGTTCTTC. Its protein is CASSQDIGDNNEQFF.

In this sample, this clonotype turned up many times. J is TRBJ2-2 and V is TRBV2, with 7 bases identical to TRBD2. The CDR3 consists of 15 residues. The J segment lost 4 bases and the V segment lost 0 bases, leaving 2 bases of the junction unmatched. CDR1 and CDR2 (germline): SNHLY, FYNNEI. The CDR3 DNA reads TGTGCCAGCAGTGAAGCCAGGACTAGCACCGGGGAGCTGTTTTTT. It translates to CASSEARTSTGELFF.

The chain combines TRBV6-5 with TRBJ1-5; TRBD1 matches 7 bases. The CDR3 covers 13 residues. Germline CDR1 is MNHEY and CDR2 is SVGAGI. V lost 5 bases and J lost 4; bases outside the gene matches: 2. CDR3 amino acids: CASSRDRNQPQHF. The CDR3 DNA follows: TGTGCCAGCAGTCGGGACAGAAATCAGCCCCAGCATTTT.

This clonotype turned up a few times. The genes are TRBV12-3 or TRBV12-4 and TRBJ1-5; D not certain. V was clipped by 6 bases and J by 7 bases, with 19 bases between them. The CDR3 extends over 15 amino acids. The CDR3: CASSRPDEIDQPQHF. The CDR3 DNA follows: TGTGCCAGCAGCCGCCCAGACGAAATAGACCAGCCCCAGCATTTT.

In this sample, this clonotype turned up many times. The J gene is TRBJ1-2, the V gene TRBV25-1; D may be TRBD1 (6 bases). Germline CDR1 reads MGHDK; CDR2 reads SYGVNS. The CDR3 is 15 residues long. The germline V and J ends were trimmed by 1 base and 5 bases, with 14 bases remaining between them. The CDR3 nucleotides read TGTGCCAGCAGTGAATCCGCACAGGGAATGTATGGCTACACCTTC. Its protein is CASSESAQGMYGYTF.

Only a few counts were recorded for this clonotype. The CDR3 bases are TGTGCCAGCAGCCCGATTTCAGGGGGAGATACGCAGTATTTT. It encodes CASSPISGGDTQYF. The rearrangement uses TRBV7-6 and TRBJ2-3; 7 nucleotides align to TRBD1. V shed 5 bases and J 5 bases; nucleotides not matched to a gene: 7. Germline V gives CDR1 SGHVS, CDR2 FNYEAQ. CDR3 length: 14 amino acids.

This clonotype occurred many times. The V and J genes are TRBV7-2 and TRBJ2-5; the D call may be TRBD1 or TRBD2 (5 bases each). Germline values: CDR1 SGHTA, CDR2 FQGNSA. This CDR3 is 15 amino acids long. Trimming removed 4 bases at V and 9 bases at J, with 21 bases between. The CDR3 sequence: CASSSPGAPPLPQYF. The CDR3 DNA reads as TGTGCCAGCAGCTCACCCGGGGCTCCCCCCCTCCCCCAGTACTTC. The full variable domain, rest sourced from reference TRBV7-2 and TRBJ2-5, is GAGVSQSPSNKVTEKGKDVELRCDPISGHTALYWYRQSLGQGLEFLIYFQGNSAPDKSGLPSDRFSAERTGGSVSTLTIQRTQQEDSAVYLCASSSPGAPPLPQYFGPGTRLLVL.

This clonotype was observed many times. V and J are TRBV7-6 and TRBJ2-3, with D perhaps matching TRBD1 (6 bases). V was shortened by 4 bases and J by 0 bases, with 14 bases between the two germline ends. Germline CDR1 reads SGHVS; CDR2 reads FNYEAQ. The CDR3 runs to 16 residues. The CDR3 region has the DNA TGTGCCAGCAGCTCCCCATGGGGGCAAAGCACAGATACGCAGTATTTT. Its protein product is CASSSPWGQSTDTQYF.

V gene TRBV7-2 combines with J gene TRBJ2-5, with 11 bases fitting TRBD2. From germline, CDR1 is SGHTA and CDR2 FQGNSA. This CDR3 is 16 amino acids long. The V segment lost 5 bases and the J segment 2 bases; nucleotides outside the gene matches: 7. The CDR3 protein is CASSVLAGGGQETQYF. The CDR3 nucleotides read TGTGCCAGCAGCGTCCTAGCGGGAGGTGGGCAAGAGACCCAGTACTTC.

This clonotype was counted many times. The chain combines TRBV7-2 with TRBJ2-5; 9 nucleotides line up with TRBD2. The CDR3 has 15 amino acids. Germline lookup yields CDR1 SGHTA and CDR2 FQGNSA. The J segment lost 4 bases and the V segment lost 5 bases, leaving 8 bases of the junction unmatched. The CDR3 region has the DNA TGTGCCAGCAGCCCCGGCAGCGGGAGGAGAGAGACCCAGTACTTC. Its protein product is CASSPGSGRRETQYF.

CDR3 sequence reads: CASKGTGLENEQFF. CDR3 nucleotide sequence: TGTGCCAGTAAGGGGACAGGTCTAGAAAATGAGCAGTTCTTC. The J gene is TRBJ2-1, the V gene TRBV19; 8 bases map to TRBD1. With V trimmed by 7 bases and J by 7 bases, 9 bases remained unmatched. From germline, CDR1 is LNHDA and CDR2 SQIVND (reference sequence). This CDR3 comprises 14 residues.

This clonotype was observed a few times. The chain is built from TRBV20-1 and TRBJ2-1; D may be TRBD2 (5 bases). The V gene lost 6 bases and the J gene lost 5 bases, with 17 bases spanning the gap. The length of the CDR3 is 14 residues. CDR1 and CDR2 from the germline V gene are DFQATT and SNEGSKA (reference sequence). CDR3 protein: CSALHASGNNEQFF. The CDR3 coding sequence is TGCAGTGCCCTACACGCCTCGGGAAACAATGAGCAGTTCTTC.

This clonotype was observed many times. The chain employs TRBV7-9 and TRBJ2-7; D is unclear. The ends were cut back, 3 bases at V and 2 bases at J, with 14 bases in the middle. Germline CDR1 and CDR2: SEHNR and FQNEAQ (reference sequence). This CDR3 is built from 15 residues. This CDR3 is CASSFIPKDAYEQYF. CDR3 DNA sequence: TGTGCCAGCAGCTTCATCCCGAAAGACGCCTACGAGCAGTACTTC.

V usage is TRBV20-1 and J usage is TRBJ2-2, with D hard to call. CDR3 size: 14 residues. V was clipped by 3 bases and J by 0 bases, with 8 bases between them. Germline V gives CDR1 DFQATT, CDR2 SNEGSKA (reference sequence). CDR3 coding DNA: TGCAGTGCTAGGCGGAGCGCGAACACCGGGGAGCTGTTTTTT. Translation: CSARRSANTGELFF.

This clonotype was detected ten times or more. The chain joins TRBV7-2 to TRBJ1-4, with 7 bases aligning to TRBD1. The CDR3 totals 14 residues. CDR1 is SGHTA and CDR2 is FQGNSA in the germline V gene. The V and J ends lost 2 bases and 7 bases, in that order; junction bases with no gene match: 4. The CDR3 protein is CASSLQGGSEKLFF. CDR3 sequence (DNA): TGTGCCAGCAGCTTACAGGGGGGGAGTGAAAAACTGTTTTTT.

This clonotype was recorded at least ten times. The genes are TRBV25-1 and TRBJ2-7, with 13 bases that match TRBD2. With 1 base clipped from V and 5 bases from J, the junction kept 8 bases outside the gene matches. Germline loops: CDR1 MGHDK, CDR2 SYGVNS. CDR3 length: 17 amino acids. CDR3 loop: CASSESRTSGRADEQYF. The CDR3 DNA is TGTGCCAGCAGTGAATCCCGAACTAGCGGGAGGGCGGACGAGCAGTACTTC.

This clonotype was observed at least ten times. V and J are TRBV7-2 and TRBJ2-7; TRBD2 might be the D (6 bases). The ends were cut back, 2 bases at V and 7 bases at J, with 15 bases in the middle. The germline CDR1 and CDR2 sequences are SGHTA and FQGNSA. The CDR3 has 14 amino acids. The CDR3 is CASSLLAVPREQYF. CDR3 nucleotides: TGTGCCAGCAGCTTATTAGCGGTCCCTCGAGAGCAGTACTTC.

This clonotype appeared a few times. The rearrangement uses TRBV10-3 and TRBJ2-7; weak D call: TRBD2 (5 bases). Trimming removed 11 bases at V and 2 bases at J, with 13 bases between. Germline lookup yields CDR1 ENHRY and CDR2 SYGVKD. The CDR3 covers 12 residues. The CDR3 DNA follows: TGTGCCGTCGGGGTGAGCCCCTACGAGCAGTACTTC. The encoded protein is CAVGVSPYEQYF.

This clonotype has only a few counts. This sequence joins TRBV27 and TRBJ1-5, with D perhaps TRBD1 (5 bases). The germline gives CDR1 MNHEY, CDR2 SMNVEV (reference sequence). Between the trimmed V and J ends, which lost 3 bases and 3 bases, there was a span of 12 bases. The CDR3 loop spans 15 amino acids. This CDR3 reads CASSFLPTDNQPQHF. CDR3 in DNA: TGTGCCAGCAGTTTCCTCCCGACAGACAATCAGCCCCAGCATTTT.

This clonotype was counted a few times. For the CDR3, the DNA is TGCAGTGCTAGGGTTCCACCGACCTACGAGCAGTACTTC. Its translation: CSARVPPTYEQYF. V is TRBV20-1 and J is TRBJ2-7; D not resolved. The ends were cut back, 3 bases at V and 2 bases at J, with 11 bases in the middle. The CDR3 is made up of 13 amino acids. CDR1 DFQATT and CDR2 SNEGSKA come from the germline V gene (reference sequence).

This clonotype has at least ten counts. The chain carries TRBV7-2 and TRBJ1-1, with 10 nucleotides matching TRBD1. CDR1 and CDR2 (germline): SGHTA, FQGNSA. V shed 2 bases, J shed 4 bases, and the junction held 4 bases outside the gene matches. The CDR3 has 15 residues. CDR3 nucleotide sequence: TGTGCCAGCAGCTTACAAGGACAGGGGGTCACTGAAGCTTTCTTT. Translating it yields CASSLQGQGVTEAFF.

The rearrangement uses TRBV20-1 and TRBJ2-3, with D perhaps TRBD1 (5 bases). Germline V gene data show CDR1 as DFQATT and CDR2 as SNEGSKA (reference sequence). V lost 6 bases, J lost 1 base, and 14 bases lay in between. The CDR3 is 14 residues long. The CDR3 nucleotides read TGCAGTGCGTCAGGGTTTTCCCGCACAGATACGCAGTATTTT. Translation gives CSASGFSRTDTQYF.

This clonotype was observed many times. V is TRBV7-2 and J is TRBJ1-5; no firm D call. The CDR3 sequence is 15 residues long. Looked up from germline, CDR1 is SGHTA and CDR2 is FQGNSA. V was shortened by 2 bases and J by 0 bases, with 8 bases between the two germline ends. The CDR3 here is CASSLTLYSNQPQHF. As DNA, the CDR3 is TGTGCCAGCAGCTTAACGTTATATAGCAATCAGCCCCAGCATTTT.